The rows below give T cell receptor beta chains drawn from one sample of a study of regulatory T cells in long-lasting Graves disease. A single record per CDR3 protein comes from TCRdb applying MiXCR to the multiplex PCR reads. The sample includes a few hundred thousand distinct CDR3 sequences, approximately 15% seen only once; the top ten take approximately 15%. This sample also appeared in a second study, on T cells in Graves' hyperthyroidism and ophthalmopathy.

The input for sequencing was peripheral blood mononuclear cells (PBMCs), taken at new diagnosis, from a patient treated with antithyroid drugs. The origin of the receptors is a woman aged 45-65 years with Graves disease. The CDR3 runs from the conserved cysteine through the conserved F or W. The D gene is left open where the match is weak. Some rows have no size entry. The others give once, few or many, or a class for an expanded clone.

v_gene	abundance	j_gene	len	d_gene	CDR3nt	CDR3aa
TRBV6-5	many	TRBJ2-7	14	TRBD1	TGTGCCAGCAGTTCCCCCCGGGACAGGCTGGATCAGTACTTC	CASSSPRDRLDQYF
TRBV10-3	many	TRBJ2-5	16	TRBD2	TGTGCCACCAGCCCTAGCGGGAGGGCACCTCAAGAGACCCAGTACTTC	CATSPSGRAPQETQYF
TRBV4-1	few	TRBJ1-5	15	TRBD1	TGCGCCAGCAGCCAATTCAGGGGGCCAAATCAGCCCCAGCATTTT	CASSQFRGPNQPQHF
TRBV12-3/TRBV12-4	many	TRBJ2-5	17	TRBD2	TGTGCCAGCAGTTTACGGCGGGAGGGCTTCGAGAAAGAGACCCAGTACTTC	CASSLRREGFEKETQYF
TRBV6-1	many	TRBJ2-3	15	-	TGTGCCAGCAGTGAGAGCGAGGGGTCCGCAGATACGCAGTATTTT	CASSESEGSADTQYF
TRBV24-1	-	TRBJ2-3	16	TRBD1	TGTGCCACCAGTGACCCGGGACAGGGTCAATCAGATACGCAGTATTTT	CATSDPGQGQSDTQYF
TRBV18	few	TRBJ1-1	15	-	TGTGCCAGCTCACCGTCCGGGACATCGAACACTGAAGCTTTCTTT	CASSPSGTSNTEAFF
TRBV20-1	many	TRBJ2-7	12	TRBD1	TGCAGTGCTAGTAGGACAGGGAACGAGCAGTACTTC	CSASRTGNEQYF
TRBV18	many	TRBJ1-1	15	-	TGTGCCAGCTCACCATCGACACCAAGAAACACTGAAGCTTTCTTT	CASSPSTPRNTEAFF
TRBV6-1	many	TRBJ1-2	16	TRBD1	TGTGCCAGCAGTGTCCAGGGGGCGATAACGGCCTATGGCTACACCTTC	CASSVQGAITAYGYTF
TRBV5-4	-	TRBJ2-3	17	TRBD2	TGTGCCAGCAGCTCACCGCGTCCTAGCGGGAGCGTAGATACGCGGTATTTT	CASSSPRPSGSVDTRYF
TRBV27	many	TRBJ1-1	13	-	TGTGCCAGCAGACAGGGTTTTGGTCCTGAAGCTTTCTTT	CASRQGFGPEAFF
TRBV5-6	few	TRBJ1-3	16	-	TGTGCCAGCAGCTTTGGGGGGGGGCCCTCTGGAAACACCATATATTTT	CASSFGGGPSGNTIYF
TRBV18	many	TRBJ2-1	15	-	TGTGCCAGCTCAGCAGGGATTATTACGTACAATGAGCAGTTCTTC	CASSAGIITYNEQFF
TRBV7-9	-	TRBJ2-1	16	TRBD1	TGTGCCAGCAGCTTAGCGGGACAGGGGGCCTACAATGAGCAGTTCTTC	CASSLAGQGAYNEQFF
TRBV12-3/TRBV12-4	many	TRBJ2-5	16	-	TGTGCCAGCAGTCGCCGTGGAGGGGGTTCTAAAGAGACCCAGTACTTC	CASSRRGGGSKETQYF
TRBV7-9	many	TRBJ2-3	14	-	TGTGCCAGCAGCTTAGTCCTAGTCACAGATACGCAGTATTTT	CASSLVLVTDTQYF
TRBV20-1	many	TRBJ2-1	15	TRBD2	TGCAGTGCTACCCACTCGGGACTAGCGGACAATGAGCAGTTCTTC	CSATHSGLADNEQFF
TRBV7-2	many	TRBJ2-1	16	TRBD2	TGTGCCAGCAGCCCATGGACTAGCGACTCCTACAATGAGCAGTTCTTC	CASSPWTSDSYNEQFF
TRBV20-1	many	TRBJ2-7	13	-	TGCAGTGCTAGAGCTCCCGACAGTTACGAGCAGTACTTC	CSARAPDSYEQYF
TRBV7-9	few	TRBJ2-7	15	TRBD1	TGTGCCAGCAGCTTCTCCGGGACAGGGTGGTACGAGCAGTACTTC	CASSFSGTGWYEQYF
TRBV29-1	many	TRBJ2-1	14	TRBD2	TGCAGCGTTGATCGCCTAGCGGATTACAATGAGCAGTTCTTC	CSVDRLADYNEQFF
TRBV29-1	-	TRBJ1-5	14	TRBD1	TGCAGCGTTGCCGGGACAGGGGGAGATCAGCCCCAGCATTTT	CSVAGTGGDQPQHF
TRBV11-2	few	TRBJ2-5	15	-	TGTGCCAGCAGCTTAGTTGGCTCAGTCCAAGAGACCCAGTACTTC	CASSLVGSVQETQYF
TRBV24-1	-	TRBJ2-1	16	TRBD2	TGTGCCACCACCGGCTCGGCTAGCGGGACGAACAATGAGCAGTTCTTC	CATTGSASGTNNEQFF
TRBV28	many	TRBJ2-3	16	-	TGTGCCAGCAGTTCCCGAGTAACAGGGCTCACAGATACGCAGTATTTT	CASSSRVTGLTDTQYF
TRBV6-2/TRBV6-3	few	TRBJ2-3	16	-	TGTGCCAGCAGTAAGACCGGGACGGCTAGCACAGATACGCAGTATTTT	CASSKTGTASTDTQYF
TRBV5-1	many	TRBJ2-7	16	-	TGCGCCAGCAGCTCAAGTTCTGGCTCTATGGCTTACGAGCAGTACTTC	CASSSSSGSMAYEQYF
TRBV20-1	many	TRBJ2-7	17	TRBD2	TGCAGTGCTCTCTCTAGCGGAACTAGCGGTAGCTCCTACGAGCAGTACTTC	CSALSSGTSGSSYEQYF
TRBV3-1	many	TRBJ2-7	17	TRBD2	TGTGCCAGCAGCGACGGACTAGCGGGAGCCAGCTCCTACGAGCAGTACTTC	CASSDGLAGASSYEQYF
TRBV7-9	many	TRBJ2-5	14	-	TGTGCCAGCAGCCCTCGGAGTCCCGGGGAGACCCAGTACTTC	CASSPRSPGETQYF
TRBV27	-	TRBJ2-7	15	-	TGTGCCAGCAGTTTCGGGACACCGATCTCCTACGAGCAGTACTTC	CASSFGTPISYEQYF
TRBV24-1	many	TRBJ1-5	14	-	TGTGCCACCAGTGTATCGGCCCCTACCCAGCCCCAGCATTTT	CATSVSAPTQPQHF
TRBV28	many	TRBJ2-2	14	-	TGTGCCAGCAGTTTGGGGCGTAACACCGGGGAGCTGTTTTTT	CASSLGRNTGELFF
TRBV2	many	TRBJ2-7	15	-	TGTGCCAGCAGTGAAGCCGCACAGGTTTCCTACGAGCAGTACTTC	CASSEAAQVSYEQYF
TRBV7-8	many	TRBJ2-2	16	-	TGTGCCAGCACCACTAGGGCGTGGGGCGCGTACGGGGAGCTGTTTTTT	CASTTRAWGAYGELFF
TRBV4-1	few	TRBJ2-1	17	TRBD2	TGCGCCAGCAGCCAAGAAGCAGCGGGAGACTCCTACAATGAGCAGTTCTTC	CASSQEAAGDSYNEQFF
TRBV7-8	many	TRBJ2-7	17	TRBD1	TGTGCCAGCAGCTTACCGACAGGGATAAGGGGTAGTTACGAGCAGTACTTC	CASSLPTGIRGSYEQYF
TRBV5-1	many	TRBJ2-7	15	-	TGCGCCAGCAGCTTGGCCCGGGACGGGTTCTACGAGCAGTACTTC	CASSLARDGFYEQYF
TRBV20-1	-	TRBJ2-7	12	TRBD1	TGCAGTGCTAGGGACAGGGTATACGAGCAGTACTTC	CSARDRVYEQYF
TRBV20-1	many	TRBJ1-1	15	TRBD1	TGCAGTGCTTCCGGACAGGGGGCGGTTTGGACTGAAGCTTTCTTT	CSASGQGAVWTEAFF
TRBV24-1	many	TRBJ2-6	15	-	TGTGCCACCGCACCCCCGAACTCTGGGGCCAACGTCCTGACTTTC	CATAPPNSGANVLTF
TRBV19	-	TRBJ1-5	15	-	TGTGCCAGTAGGTATTTAGGGTCGATCAATCAGCCCCAGCATTTT	CASRYLGSINQPQHF
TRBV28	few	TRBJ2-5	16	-	TGTGCCAGCAGAAGGGCACAACAGAGGGGATTGGAGACCCAGTACTTC	CASRRAQQRGLETQYF
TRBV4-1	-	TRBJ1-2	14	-	TGCGCCAGCAGCCAGATAAACAGTTACTATGGCTACACCTTC	CASSQINSYYGYTF
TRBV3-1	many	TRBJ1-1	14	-	TGTGCCAGCAGCCATCAGGCGGTGAACACTGAAGCTTTCTTC	CASSHQAVNTEAFF
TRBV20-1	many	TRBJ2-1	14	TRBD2	TGCAGTGCTCTAGCGGGAGGGGAGATGAATGAGCAGTTCTTC	CSALAGGEMNEQFF
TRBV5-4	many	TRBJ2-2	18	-	TGTGCCAGCAGCCTGGTTTTAGGCCAGGGCGTAGGCGCCGGGGAGCTGTTTTTT	CASSLVLGQGVGAGELFF
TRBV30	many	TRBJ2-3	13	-	TGTGCCTGGAGTTCCCATTCCACAGATACGCAGTATTTT	CAWSSHSTDTQYF
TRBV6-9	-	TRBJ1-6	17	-	TGTGCCAGCAGTTCCCTACAGGCTCCCTCTAGAAATTCACCCCTCCACTTT	CASSSLQAPSRNSPLHF
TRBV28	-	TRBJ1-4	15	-	TGTGCCAGCAGCTTGGGTGCACTCTATAATGAAAAACTGTTTTTT	CASSLGALYNEKLFF
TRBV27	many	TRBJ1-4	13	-	TGTGCCAGCAGGGGGGCTCGAGGTGAAAAACTGTTTTTT	CASRGARGEKLFF
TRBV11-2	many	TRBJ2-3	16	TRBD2	TGTGCCAGCAGCTTTTACAGACTAGCGGGCACAGATACGCAGTATTTT	CASSFYRLAGTDTQYF
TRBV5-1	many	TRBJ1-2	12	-	TGCGCCAGCAGCTTGGGTGGTGGTGGCTACACCTTC	CASSLGGGGYTF